The next 20 T cell receptor beta chains were all read from a single sample in a study of shared clonotypes between healthy human individuals. Profiling relied on immunoSEQ multiplex PCR, and the TCRdb table lists in-frame clones only, not all of them. This sample has fewer than 1 million clones, with 95% to 97% found just once. CD8 cells classed as naive were CD45RO-negative and positively selected for CCR7, excluding terminally differentiated effector memory CD45RA+ cells. Material: naive CD8+ T cells sorted from blood. The receptors derive from a man aged 25 to 40 in good health.

The chain recombines TRBV7-2 with TRBJ2-1, with 8 positions matching TRBD2. CDR1 is SGHTA and CDR2 is FQGNSA in the germline V gene. Trimming at V came to 5 bases and at J to 4 bases, leaving 16 bases not matched to a gene. The CDR3 spans 18 residues. CDR3 region: CASSHRTSGGRLYNEQFF. CDR3 DNA sequence: TGTGCCAGCAGCCATCGAACTAGCGGCGGGAGGCTATACAATGAGCAGTTCTTC.

The chain employs TRBV2 and TRBJ2-1; D is perhaps TRBD1 (6 bases). The CDR3 extends over 11 amino acids. Germline CDR1 SNHLY, CDR2 FYNNEI. V lost 5 bases and J lost 10, with 9 bases in between. The CDR3 loop is CASSKGGEQFF. The DNA of the CDR3 is TGTGCCAGCAGTAAAGGGGGAGAGCAGTTCTTC.

V and J are TRBV9 and TRBJ1-3, with D perhaps matching TRBD1 (5 bases). CDR3 length: 18 residues. Germline assignment: CDR1 SGDLS and CDR2 YYNGEE. Trimming left V 0 bases short and J 0 bases short, with 16 bases between. DNA for the CDR3: TGTGCCAGCAGCGTAGATCGAACAGGCCAAGACTCTGGAAACACCATATATTTT. Amino acids: CASSVDRTGQDSGNTIYF.

The chain joins TRBV27 to TRBJ2-7, with D uncertain. The V end was cut by 2 bases, the J end by 1 base, with 6 bases between. In germline, CDR1 is MNHEY, CDR2 SMNVEV (reference sequence). The CDR3 is 13 amino acids. The CDR3 region has the DNA TGTGCCAGCAGTTTAGAAGTTTCCTACGAGCAGTACTTC. This encodes CASSLEVSYEQYF.

The CDR3: CASSLPLTDTQYF. The CDR3 DNA reads as TGTGCCAGCAGCCTCCCCTTGACAGATACGCAGTATTTT. This chain connects TRBV9 to TRBJ2-3; D remains unclear. Trimming removed 4 bases from V and 3 bases from J, with 9 bases in between. This CDR3 is built from 13 residues. Germline loops: CDR1 SGDLS, CDR2 YYNGEE.

The chain carries TRBV27 and TRBJ2-6; tentatively, D is TRBD1 (6 bases). CDR3 length: 17 amino acids. Trimming took off 0 bases at V and 0 bases at J, with 9 bases between the two ends. CDR1 is MNHEY, CDR2 SMNVEV, per germline (reference sequence). The CDR3 region is CASSLSGQHSGANVLTF. The DNA for the CDR3 is TGTGCCAGCAGTTTATCAGGACAGCACTCTGGGGCCAACGTCCTGACTTTC.

The rearrangement uses TRBV11-2 and TRBJ2-4, with 7 bases lining up with TRBD1. The ends lost 6 bases at V and 5 bases at J; junction bases unmatched: 7. The CDR3 has 14 residues. The germline V gene encodes CDR1 SGHAT and CDR2 FQNNGV. The CDR3 DNA reads TGTGCCAGCAGTTCCTTTGACAGGGAAAACATTCAGTACTTC. Translation gives CASSSFDRENIQYF.

The chain carries TRBV9 and TRBJ2-1, with TRBD2 matching over 14 bases. CDR3 length equals 15 residues. Germline CDR1 SGDLS, CDR2 YYNGEE. After removal of 7 bases from V and 9 bases from J, the junction contained 9 bases not matched to a gene. CDR3 in amino acids: CASSPGTSGSTEQFF. Written as DNA, the CDR3 is TGTGCCAGCTCCCCAGGGACTAGCGGGAGTACTGAGCAGTTCTTC.

CDR3 in amino acids: CASSPPPGQWTYEQYF. The CDR3 DNA follows: TGTGCCAGCAGCCCGCCCCCGGGACAGTGGACCTACGAGCAGTACTTC. The chain employs TRBV7-9 and TRBJ2-7; TRBD1 agrees at 7 bases. Per germline, CDR1 SEHNR and CDR2 FQNEAQ (reference sequence). V was clipped by 5 bases and J by 2 bases; unmatched bases: 12. The CDR3 is 16 residues long.

V and J are TRBV27 and TRBJ2-1; 10 nucleotides agree with TRBD2. CDR3 length equals 15 residues. The V and J ends lost 7 bases and 7 bases, in that order; junction bases with no gene match: 10. CDR1 is MNHEY and CDR2 is SMNVEV in the germline V gene (reference sequence). The CDR3 here is CASNPFGLAANEQFF. The CDR3 bases are TGTGCCAGCAACCCTTTCGGACTAGCGGCTAATGAGCAGTTCTTC.

The rearrangement uses TRBV11-2 and TRBJ2-7; possible D gene TRBD1, 6 bases. This CDR3 has 14 amino acids. V was trimmed by 2 bases and J by 3 bases, leaving 11 bases between them. Per the germline V gene, CDR1 is SGHAT and CDR2 is FQNNGV. The CDR3 is CASSLFTGNYEQYF. CDR3 bases: TGTGCCAGCAGCTTATTCACAGGGAACTACGAGCAGTACTTC.

The chain joins TRBV2 to TRBJ2-6; D not resolved. Trimming left V 6 bases short and J 0 bases short, with 18 bases between. Germline V gene sequence: CDR1 SNHLY, CDR2 FYNNEI. The CDR3 length is 18 residues. CDR3 sequence reads: CASSYGRRLDSGANVLTF. CDR3 nucleotide sequence: TGTGCCAGCAGCTACGGGCGACGGCTTGACTCTGGGGCCAACGTCCTGACTTTC. Variable domain in full (rest from reference TRBV2 and TRBJ2-6): EPEVTQTPSHQVTQMGQEVILRCVPISNHLYFYWYRQILGQKVEFLVSFYNNEISEKSEIFDDQFSVERPDGSNFTLKIRSTKLEDSAMYFCASSYGRRLDSGANVLTFGAGSRLTVL.

This clone was observed a single time. V gene TRBV5-1 combines with J gene TRBJ1-2; 8 nucleotides line up with TRBD1. The germline V gene has CDR1 SGHRS and CDR2 YFSETQ. The CDR3 is 16 amino acids. V dropped 6 bases and J dropped 2; count of bases not matched to a gene: 12. The CDR3 nucleotides are TGCGCCAGCAACGACCAGGGGGCGCCGGCCAACTATGGCTACACCTTC. It translates to CASNDQGAPANYGYTF.

The chain is built from TRBV20-1 and TRBJ1-1; no clear D gene. CDR3 length: 11 amino acids. The V end lost 4 bases, the J end lost 4 bases, and 7 bases lay between the germline ends. Looked up from germline, CDR1 is DFQATT and CDR2 is SNEGSKA (reference sequence). CDR3 loop: CSANRGTEAFF. Written as DNA, the CDR3 is TGCAGTGCTAACCGGGGCACTGAAGCTTTCTTT.

This clone is a singleton in its sample. This chain uses TRBV9 with TRBJ2-1, with TRBD2 matching over 9 bases. The CDR3 is made up of 16 amino acids. Trimming cost V 0 bases and J 2 bases; bases outside gene matches: 3. CDR1 and CDR2 (germline): SGDLS, YYNGEE. DNA for the CDR3: TGTGCCAGCAGCGTAGAAGCTAGCGGGGCCTACAATGAGCAGTTCTTC. It translates to CASSVEASGAYNEQFF.

The V call is TRBV27, the J call TRBJ2-5, with 12 bases lining up with TRBD1. This CDR3 spans 15 amino acids. Germline lookup yields CDR1 MNHEY and CDR2 SMNVEV (reference sequence). The V gene end was trimmed by 3 bases and the J gene end by 5 bases; junction bases not matched to a gene: 4. CDR3 nucleotides: TGTGCCAGCAGTTTCGGGACAGGGGGCTCGGAGACCCAGTACTTC. It specifies CASSFGTGGSETQYF.

The chain couples TRBV27 to TRBJ2-7; weak D call: TRBD2 (5 bases). Germline V lookup: CDR1 MNHEY, CDR2 SMNVEV (reference sequence). With 6 bases removed from V and 3 bases from J, the gap between germline ends came to 12 bases. The CDR3 has 13 amino acids. Here the CDR3 DNA reads TGTGCCAGCAGCCGCGCGGGCTACTACGAGCAGTACTTC. Translated, it gives CASSRAGYYEQYF.

The J gene is TRBJ2-3, the V gene TRBV27, with D perhaps assigned TRBD1 or TRBD2 (5 bases each). Germline V lookup: CDR1 MNHEY, CDR2 SMNVEV (reference sequence). CDR3 length: 14 residues. The ends were cut back, 3 bases at V and 3 bases at J, with 10 bases in the middle. The CDR3 loop reads CASSFSGRTDTQYF. The CDR3 DNA reads TGTGCCAGCAGTTTTTCGGGACGTACAGATACGCAGTATTTT.

The chain joins TRBV7-9 to TRBJ1-3; D might be TRBD1 (5 bases). The length of the CDR3 is 16 residues. V gave up 4 bases and J gave up 0 bases, with 13 bases separating them. CDR1 is SEHNR, CDR2 FQNEAQ, per germline (reference sequence). CDR3 in amino acids: CASSYGTFPSGNTIYF. Here the CDR3 DNA reads TGTGCCAGCAGCTACGGGACTTTCCCCTCTGGAAACACCATATATTTT.

The J gene is TRBJ1-1, the V gene TRBV7-6; possible D gene TRBD1, 5 bases. The germline CDR1 and CDR2 sequences are SGHVS and FNYEAQ. The CDR3 runs 15 residues. Trimming took 2 bases from V and 1 from J, leaving 11 bases between them. CDR3 region: CASSLYRSGNTEAFF. As DNA, the CDR3 is TGTGCCAGCAGCTTATACAGGTCGGGGAACACTGAAGCTTTCTTT.